A selection of T cell receptor beta chains follows, all from one sample in a study of shared clonotypes between healthy human individuals. Clones were read by immunoSEQ multiplex PCR, and TCRdb kept only the in-frame ones, dropping some. Of millions of clones in the sample, around 96% were seen once. Sequencing was done on a sample of naive CD8+ T cells sorted from blood. The source of these receptors is a man aged 18 to 30 in good health. CDR3s include the opening cysteine and the closing phenylalanine or tryptophan. Fields, in order: J gene, V gene, clone size, D gene, CDR3 DNA, CDR3 protein. A D gene is named only where the DNA matches it firmly. Size tells how often a clone was seen (once, few, many) or the class of an expanded clone, and some rows leave it out.

>TRBJ2-1|TRBV12-5|NA|NA
TGTGCTAGTGGAGTGAGCTCCTACAATGAGCAGTTCTTC
CASGVSSYNEQFF
>TRBJ1-1|TRBV27|many|TRBD1
TGTGCCAGCAGACAATTCCCACAGGGGGAAAACACTGAAGCTTTCTTT
CASRQFPQGENTEAFF
>TRBJ1-2|TRBV5-4|NA|NA
TGTGCCAGCAGCTTGGACTATGGCTACACCTTC
CASSLDYGYTF
>TRBJ1-5|TRBV6-6|NA|NA
TGTGCCAGCAGTTCGTTGCAGTTGACTAGCAATCAGCCCCAGCATTTT
CASSSLQLTSNQPQHF
>TRBJ2-5|TRBV9|once|NA
TGTGCCAGCGGGGGGTCGCGAGAGACCCAGTACTTC
CASGGSRETQYF
>TRBJ1-2|TRBV2|few|TRBD1
TGTGCCAGCAGGGCGACAGGGGAAGCCTATGGCTACACCTTC
CASRATGEAYGYTF
>TRBJ2-1|TRBV4-3|NA|NA
TGCGCCAGCAGCCAAGAGTGGACATCAAATGAGCAGTTCTTC
CASSQEWTSNEQFF
>TRBJ2-3|TRBV5-4|once|NA
TGTGCCAGCAGCTGGACCATCGGGACCACAGATACGCAGTATTTT
CASSWTIGTTDTQYF
>TRBJ2-2|TRBV6-5|NA|TRBD2
TGTGCCAGCAGTTACTGGGGCGGGGGTAACACCGGGGAGCTGTTTTTT
CASSYWGGGNTGELFF
>TRBJ2-2|TRBV10-3|NA|NA
TGTGCCATCAGTGAGTCGATTTTAGACGGGGAGCTGTTTTTT
CAISESILDGELFF
>TRBJ2-5|TRBV30|NA|NA
TGTGCCTGGGGGGGGACGGGACAAGAGACCCAGTACTTC
CAWGGTGQETQYF
>TRBJ2-7|TRBV27|NA|TRBD1
TGTGCCAGCAGTTTATCCAGGGGACAGCACGAGCAGTACTTC
CASSLSRGQHEQYF
>TRBJ1-2|TRBV5-1|NA|NA
TGCGCCAGCAGCGTGACAGAAAACTATGGCTACACCTTC
CASSVTENYGYTF
>TRBJ2-7|TRBV4-1|NA|TRBD1
TGCGCCAGCAGCCAAGAGGGACAGGGTTACTCCGAGCAGTACTTC
CASSQEGQGYSEQYF
>TRBJ2-1|TRBV9|NA|NA
TGTGCCAGCAGCGGTAGGGATACCTACAATGAGCAGTTCTTC
CASSGRDTYNEQFF
>TRBJ1-1|TRBV2|NA|NA
TGTGCCAGCAGTGGGGGGGGCGGTGACACTGAAGCTTTCTTT
CASSGGGGDTEAFF
>TRBJ2-5|TRBV4-1|NA|NA
TGCGCCAGCAGCCAAGTGGATGGCGGGCAGTTCCAAGAGACCCAGTACTTC
CASSQVDGGQFQETQYF
>TRBJ1-6|TRBV6-1|once|NA
TGTGCCAGCAGTGACAGGGCCAATTCACCCCTCCACTTT
CASSDRANSPLHF
>TRBJ1-4|TRBV19|NA|NA
TGTGCCAGTAGTATTGAGAGAACTAATGAAAAACTGTTTTTT
CASSIERTNEKLFF
>TRBJ2-5|TRBV19|NA|NA
TGTGCCAGTAGTATAGATGCCGGACGGGGGGAGACCCAGTACTTC
CASSIDAGRGETQYF